The 18 T cell receptor beta chains below come from one sample, sequenced in a study of cytotoxic CD8 clonotypes in ibrutinib-treated CLL. The method was immunoSEQ multiplex PCR; TCRdb's version includes in-frame clones alone and lacks a portion of them. The data contain around 15,000 clones, 65% to 70% of them singletons. The sample was PBMCs, taken before ibrutinib treatment. Receptor source: a human donor with chronic lymphocytic leukemia.

This chain connects TRBV11-3 to TRBJ1-2; 7 nucleotides match TRBD1. Germline CDR1 reads SGHNT; CDR2 reads YENEEA. V was pared by 4 bases and J by 4 bases, with 6 bases of the junction left unmatched. This CDR3 has 14 residues. The CDR3 is CASSYVQGGYGYTF. CDR3 in DNA: TGTGCCAGCAGCTACGTTCAGGGGGGCTATGGCTACACCTTC.

This clone was recorded only once. The chain combines TRBV5-4 with TRBJ2-5, with TRBD2 as a possible D gene (6 bases). CDR1 SGHNT and CDR2 YYREEE come from the germline V gene (reference sequence). The CDR3 runs 18 residues. V lost 3 bases to trimming and J lost 7 bases, with 28 bases between them. DNA of the CDR3: TGTGCCAGCAGCTATCTTCTCGGACTGGGCCCGACCGGGGGGACCCAGTACTTC. It is translated as CASSYLLGLGPTGGTQYF.

V gene TRBV7-2 combines with J gene TRBJ1-5; no clear D gene. CDR1 is SGHTA, CDR2 FQGNSA, per germline. V lost 1 base and J lost 6, with 7 bases in between. There are 13 residues in the CDR3. The CDR3 here is CASSLVPGQPQHF. The CDR3 DNA sequence: TGTGCCAGCAGCTTAGTCCCTGGTCAGCCCCAGCATTTT.

This clone was seen only a few times. The genes are TRBV6-1 and TRBJ1-1; D is unclear. CDR1 and CDR2 from the germline V gene are MNHNS and SASEGT. The CDR3 spans 10 residues. The DNA of the CDR3 is TGTCTTGTAGAAGGGACTGAAGCTTTCTTT. This translates into CLVEGTEAFF.

The chain employs TRBV6-4 and TRBJ2-3; a weak D match, TRBD1 (5 bases). V lost 4 bases and J lost 1, with 9 bases in between. CDR3 length equals 14 residues. Germline V CDR1 and CDR2: MRHNA, SNTAGT. The CDR3 protein is CASSVEQGTDTQYF. For the CDR3, the DNA is TGTGCCAGCAGTGTAGAACAGGGCACAGATACGCAGTATTTT.

This chain joins TRBV2 and TRBJ1-2, with D hard to call. The CDR3 has 13 residues. V was pared by 1 base and J by 1 base, with 4 bases between. Germline V gives CDR1 SNHLY, CDR2 FYNNEI. The chain's CDR3 is CASSEGLNYGYTF. The DNA for the CDR3 is TGTGCCAGCAGTGAAGGACTTAACTATGGCTACACCTTC.

By share of the sample, this clone is medium-sized (0.01 to 0.1%). The rearrangement links TRBV7-6 to TRBJ1-4, with a weak D call TRBD1 (5 bases). V was pared by 2 bases and J by 7 bases, with 8 bases between. The germline V gene encodes CDR1 SGHVS and CDR2 FNYEAQ. The CDR3 totals 13 residues. In nucleotides, the CDR3 is TGTGCCAGCAGCTTAACTCAGGGTGAAAAACTGTTTTTT. Residues: CASSLTQGEKLFF.

The chain carries TRBV5-1 and TRBJ2-3; 7 bases are shared with TRBD1. Trimming removed 3 bases from V and 6 bases from J; junction bases left unmatched: 7. CDR1 and CDR2 from the germline V gene are SGHRS and YFSETQ. The length of the CDR3 is 14 residues. The CDR3: CASSSTRDSDTQYF. The CDR3 DNA is TGCGCCAGCAGCTCGACACGGGACAGTGATACGCAGTATTTT.

The chain recombines TRBV2 with TRBJ2-3; 8 bases fit TRBD1. Germline V gene data show CDR1 as SNHLY and CDR2 as FYNNEI. V was clipped by 7 bases and J by 2 bases; unmatched bases: 5. The CDR3 covers 14 residues. CDR3 sequence: CASNGQGPTDTQYF. The CDR3 region has the DNA TGTGCCAGCAACGGACAGGGACCCACAGATACGCAGTATTTT.

The J gene is TRBJ2-5, the V gene TRBV6-6; D gene uncertain. Germline CDR1 and CDR2: MNHNY and SVGAGI (reference sequence). The CDR3 has 12 residues. V was cut by 4 bases and J by 5 bases, with 8 bases left in between. The CDR3 loop is CASSLIEETQYF. The CDR3 DNA follows: TGTGCCAGCAGTTTAATTGAGGAGACCCAGTACTTC.

Only one count was recorded for this clone. The chain uses TRBV5-6 and TRBJ2-1, with 7 bases lining up with TRBD2. CDR1 SGHDT and CDR2 YYEEEE come from the germline V gene. The CDR3 is 18 amino acids. The ends lost 3 bases at V and 6 bases at J; junction bases unmatched: 18. The CDR3 DNA reads as TGTGCCAGCAGCTCACCAACGACTGTCGGGAGCGGGGCCAATGAGCAGTTCTTC. It is translated as CASSSPTTVGSGANEQFF.

This chain uses TRBV6-5 with TRBJ2-7; D may be TRBD1 (6 bases). This CDR3 contains 14 residues. Trimming cost V 5 bases and J 2 bases, with 13 bases left between them. In germline, CDR1 is MNHEY, CDR2 SVGAGI. This chain's CDR3 is CASSEQGGTYEQYF. The CDR3 DNA reads as TGTGCCAGCAGTGAACAGGGTGGTACCTACGAGCAGTACTTC.

This chain uses TRBV11-3 with TRBJ2-2; unclear D gene. V was pared by 7 bases and J by 4 bases, with 13 bases between. The CDR3 has 14 amino acids. Germline loops: CDR1 SGHNT, CDR2 YENEEA. CDR3 in amino acids: CASTTSSGTGELFF. The CDR3 coding sequence is TGTGCCAGCACCACATCCAGTGGCACCGGGGAGCTGTTTTTT.

This clone came up a few times. The rearrangement uses TRBV7-2 and TRBJ2-1, with TRBD2 matching 8 bases. CDR3 length equals 15 residues. The V segment lost 5 bases and the J segment 5 bases; nucleotides outside the gene matches: 8. Germline V gives CDR1 SGHTA, CDR2 FQGNSA. In nucleotides, the CDR3 is TGTGCCAGCAGCGCCCCACTAGCGGTGGACAATGAGCAGTTCTTC. Translation: CASSAPLAVDNEQFF.

This clone was observed a handful of times. J is TRBJ2-7 and V is TRBV7-2; maybe TRBD2 (5 bases). Between the trimmed V and J ends, which lost 5 bases and 5 bases, there was a span of 10 bases. The CDR3 loop spans 12 amino acids. Germline V CDR1 and CDR2: SGHTA, FQGNSA. In DNA form, the CDR3 reads TGTGCCAGCAGCGCCCAGAGGGACGAGCAGTACTTC. As protein: CASSAQRDEQYF.

V usage is TRBV6-5 and J usage is TRBJ2-5; no clear D. The V and J ends lost 0 bases and 7 bases respectively, with 12 bases between them. The length of the CDR3 is 14 residues. The V gene's germline CDR1 is MNHEY and CDR2 SVGAGI. Here the CDR3 reads CASSYSSRVGTQYF. The CDR3 bases are TGTGCCAGCAGTTACTCGAGCCGGGTGGGGACCCAGTACTTC.

The chain recombines TRBV14 with TRBJ2-7; D is uncertain. This CDR3 comprises 12 residues. Germline V gene lookup returns CDR1 SGHDN and CDR2 FVKESK. The V end was cut by 0 bases, the J end by 3 bases, with 3 bases between. The chain's CDR3 is CASSQDIYEQYF. CDR3 nucleotides: TGTGCCAGCAGCCAAGATATCTACGAGCAGTACTTC.

The V call is TRBV18, the J call TRBJ2-5; D gene ambiguous. CDR1 KGHSH and CDR2 LQKENI come from the germline V gene. The CDR3 runs 13 residues. V was cut by 0 bases and J by 1 base, with 3 bases left in between. The CDR3: CASSPPVQETQYF. The CDR3 DNA reads TGTGCCAGCTCACCACCAGTCCAAGAGACCCAGTACTTC.